This TCR beta chain was recovered during a study of cytomegalovirus exposure and HLA in healthy donors. Study-level background: A subsequent analysis stated that the roughly 120 validation repertoires were run on the same platform as the approximately 700 first-cohort repertoires.

Findings and caveats of the study: Associated with cytomegalovirus, according to the listing, were around 160 TCR beta chains.

TCRdb's table, derived via immunoSEQ multiplex PCR, lists solely in-frame clones and lacks some. The sample holds some 110,000 clones, about 88% seen once. CDR1 is SGHNT and CDR2 is YYREEE in the germline V gene (reference sequence). The CDR3 spans 16 residues. The V gene lost 4 bases and the J gene lost 0 bases, with 17 bases spanning the gap. A note on this clone: Its target is unknown.

The sequencing input was PBMCs. This receptor was obtained from a woman aged 18-29 years in good health and CMV-seropositive. The chain couples TRBV5-4 to TRBJ2-7, with D possibly matching TRBD2 (5 bases). CDR3 bases: TGTGCCAGCAGCCCCTCGACTACCATGAGCTCCTACGAGCAGTACTTC. Encoded protein: CASSPSTTMSSYEQYF.